The 9 T cell receptor beta chains given below trace back to one sample, sequenced in a study of T cell responses to AZD1222 COVID-19 vaccine (dated by TCRdb to the early 2020s). Libraries came from the immunoSEQ multiplex PCR assay. The table comes from immuneACCESS by way of TCRdb, which keeps in-frame sequences with V and J called. Part of the clones is missing from these tables; in studies checked, under half for an unresolved V gene and the rest for unknown reasons. The sample table holds tens of thousands of clones, of which 88% were seen once. The ten largest clones take up around 7% of the sample. The time point label on this specimen signifies: about 28 days (+/-7) after the second vaccine dose. The sequenced sample was peripheral blood, obtained 28 days after the second AZD1222 dose. The source is an adult who received the AZD1222 COVID-19 vaccine.

V is TRBV28 and J is TRBJ2-7; maybe TRBD1 (6 bases). The CDR3 spans 15 residues. The germline gives CDR1 MDHEN, CDR2 SYDVKM. V lost 4 bases to trimming and J lost 0 bases, with 13 bases between them. The CDR3 spells CASSSHRVSSYEQYF. The CDR3 nucleotides read TGTGCCAGCAGTTCGCACAGGGTAAGCTCCTACGAGCAGTACTTC.

The chain uses TRBV27 and TRBJ2-1; possibly TRBD1 for D (5 bases). The germline V gene has CDR1 MNHEY and CDR2 SMNVEV (reference sequence). Trimming took off 5 bases at V and 2 bases at J, with 10 bases between the two ends. The CDR3 sequence is 14 residues long. The CDR3 spells CASSRTGTYNEQFF. CDR3 nucleotides: TGTGCCAGCAGTCGAACAGGTACCTACAATGAGCAGTTCTTC.

The chain is built from TRBV5-1 and TRBJ2-1; D is perhaps TRBD2 (6 bases). The CDR3 covers 15 residues. From germline, CDR1 is SGHRS and CDR2 YFSETQ. V lost 6 bases, J lost 7 bases, and 20 bases lay in between. The CDR3 nucleotides are TGCGCCAGCAACCCCGGCGGGACGGCTGGGAATGAGCAGTTCTTC. Its protein product is CASNPGGTAGNEQFF.

The V call is TRBV20-1, the J call TRBJ2-2, with 8 bases matching TRBD1. V was pared by 3 bases and J by 0 bases, with 6 bases of the junction left unmatched. The germline V gene has CDR1 DFQATT and CDR2 SNEGSKA (reference sequence). This CDR3 has 16 residues. As DNA, the CDR3 is TGCAGTGCTAGTCGGGGGACAGGACCGAACACCGGGGAGCTGTTTTTT. Translation: CSASRGTGPNTGELFF.

The V call is TRBV19, the J call TRBJ2-7, with no clear D. V shed 3 bases and J shed 2 bases, with 11 bases lying between them. Germline lookup yields CDR1 LNHDA and CDR2 SQIVND (reference sequence). The CDR3 sequence is 14 residues long. CDR3 DNA: TGTGCCAGTAGTATTTCTGTGGACCCCTACGAGCAGTACTTC. Translated: CASSISVDPYEQYF.

The V call is TRBV21-1, the J call TRBJ2-7; no DNA check was done on the table's D call, TRBD2. TRBV21-1 corresponds to a pseudogene. This CDR3 region has 14 residues. For the CDR3, the DNA is TGTGCCAGCAGCATCGCAGGGAGGCCCTACGAGCAGTACTTC. It translates to CASSIAGRPYEQYF.

The gene calls are TRBV27 and TRBJ2-1; 9 positions match TRBD2. This CDR3 is built from 15 residues. V shed 5 bases and J 2 bases; nucleotides not matched to a gene: 4. Germline values: CDR1 MNHEY, CDR2 SMNVEV (reference sequence). CDR3: CASSLSGSPYNEQFF. CDR3 in DNA: TGTGCCAGCAGTCTTAGCGGGAGCCCCTACAATGAGCAGTTCTTC.

The chain employs TRBV6-5 and TRBJ2-7; 11 nucleotides align to TRBD2. The CDR3 is made up of 14 amino acids. Germline V gives CDR1 MNHEY, CDR2 SVGAGI. Unmatched junction bases numbered 3, after V lost 6 bases and J lost 2 bases. CDR3 sequence reads: CASRWTSGPYEQYF. The CDR3 region has the DNA TGTGCCAGCAGATGGACTAGCGGGCCCTACGAGCAGTACTTC.

The rearrangement links TRBV5-8 to TRBJ1-1; possible D gene TRBD1, 5 bases. Trimming pared 6 bases from V and 6 bases from J, leaving 15 bases between. CDR3 length: 13 residues. Germline CDR1 SGHTS, CDR2 YDEGEE. DNA for the CDR3: TGTGCCAGCACGGGGGGGGTCTGGGCTGAAGCTTTCTTT. Encoded protein: CASTGGVWAEAFF.